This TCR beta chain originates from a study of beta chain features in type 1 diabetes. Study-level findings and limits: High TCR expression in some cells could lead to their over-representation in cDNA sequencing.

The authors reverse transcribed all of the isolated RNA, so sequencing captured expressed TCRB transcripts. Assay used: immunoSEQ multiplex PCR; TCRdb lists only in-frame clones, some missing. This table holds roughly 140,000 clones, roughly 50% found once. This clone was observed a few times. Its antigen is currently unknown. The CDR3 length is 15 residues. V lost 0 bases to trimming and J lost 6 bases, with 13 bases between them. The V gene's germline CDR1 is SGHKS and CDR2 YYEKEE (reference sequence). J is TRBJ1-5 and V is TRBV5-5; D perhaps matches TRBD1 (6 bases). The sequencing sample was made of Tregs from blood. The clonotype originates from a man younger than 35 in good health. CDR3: CASSLGGGLGQPQHF. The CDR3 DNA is TGTGCCAGCAGCTTGGGCGGGGGGCTGGGTCAGCCCCAGCATTTT.